The 12 T cell receptor beta chains listed next were all sequenced from one sample in a study of T cell responses to AZD1222 COVID-19 vaccine. The table came from immunoSEQ multiplex PCR; TCRdb's copy has only in-frame clones and leaves some out. This table has about 120,000 clones, 88% appearing once. The source was peripheral blood, collected 28 days after the second AZD1222 dose. The receptors originated from an adult who received the AZD1222 COVID-19 vaccine.

V usage is TRBV19 and J usage is TRBJ2-1; D is unclear. V was trimmed by 5 bases and J by 0 bases, leaving 11 bases between them. CDR1 is LNHDA and CDR2 is SQIVND in the germline V gene (reference sequence). The CDR3 length is 15 residues. The CDR3 protein is CASSPSASSYNEQFF. CDR3 sequence (DNA): TGTGCCAGTAGTCCCTCGGCGAGCTCCTACAATGAGCAGTTCTTC.

The V and J genes are TRBV27 and TRBJ2-2; TRBD2 matches 7 bases. The CDR3 is made up of 18 amino acids. The V segment lost 6 bases and the J segment 7 bases; nucleotides outside the gene matches: 20. Per the germline V gene, CDR1 is MNHEY and CDR2 is SMNVEV (reference sequence). The CDR3 bases are TGTGCCAGCAGCCGAACTCAGATGGCGGGAGTTAGGAACGGGGAGCTGTTTTTT. Encoded protein: CASSRTQMAGVRNGELFF.

This chain connects TRBV7-2 to TRBJ2-3; D call uncertain. Germline CDR1 is SGHTA and CDR2 is FQGNSA. The V end was cut by 0 bases, the J end by 14 bases, with 9 bases between. The CDR3 runs 11 residues. The CDR3, as DNA: TGTGCCAGCAGCTTAGCCGGAACCTGGTATTTT. Translating it yields CASSLAGTWYF.

This clone was detected only once. V usage is TRBV28 and J usage is TRBJ1-4, with D possibly being TRBD1 (6 bases). V shed 7 bases and J shed 7 bases, with 16 bases lying between them. Per the germline V gene, CDR1 is MDHEN and CDR2 is SYDVKM. The CDR3 runs 14 residues. The CDR3 nucleotides read TGTGCCAGCAAGGGGGATAGGGGTGTTGAAAAACTGTTTTTT. Protein sequence: CASKGDRGVEKLFF.

The chain carries TRBV6-5 and TRBJ2-3, with TRBD1 matching over 11 bases. The CDR3 covers 13 residues. The trim removed 8 bases at V and 3 bases at J, leaving 1 base unmatched. Germline CDR1 and CDR2: MNHEY and SVGAGI. Here the CDR3 DNA reads TGTGCCAGCCGGGACAGGGGGACAGATACGCAGTATTTT. Encoded protein: CASRDRGTDTQYF.

The chain carries TRBV28 and TRBJ1-5; D remains unclear. CDR1 and CDR2 from the germline V gene are MDHEN and SYDVKM. The CDR3 extends over 16 amino acids. V lost 3 bases and J 0 bases, leaving 12 bases between the germline ends. The CDR3 coding sequence is TGTGCCAGCAGTTTTGTGGCAGTTTATAGCAATCAGCCCCAGCATTTT. Residues: CASSFVAVYSNQPQHF.

The rearrangement links TRBV6-5 to TRBJ2-5; D is unclear. V was cut by 0 bases and J by 5 bases, with 7 bases left in between. CDR3 length equals 13 residues. CDR1 and CDR2 from the germline V gene are MNHEY and SVGAGI. The CDR3 DNA reads as TGTGCCAGCAGTTACTCTCGTAGGGAGACCCAGTACTTC. As protein: CASSYSRRETQYF.

To note about this clone: The same CDR3 can be traced to other DNA sequences in this sample. This chain links TRBV27 with TRBJ2-5, with TRBD2 identical over 7 bases. Germline V gene data show CDR1 as MNHEY and CDR2 as SMNVEV (reference sequence). The CDR3 has 13 residues. Trimming removed 5 bases from V and 5 bases from J; junction bases left unmatched: 5. This chain's CDR3 is CASSPGRRETQYF. CDR3 DNA: TGTGCCAGCAGTCCCGGGAGGAGGGAGACCCAGTACTTC.

J is TRBJ2-3 and V is TRBV2, with TRBD1 matching over 9 bases. Trimming took 6 bases from V and 6 from J; bases not matched to a gene: 10. Germline V gene lookup returns CDR1 SNHLY and CDR2 FYNNEI. The CDR3 is made up of 15 amino acids. This chain's CDR3 is CASRTGTGLIDTQYF. CDR3 DNA: TGTGCCAGCAGGACCGGGACAGGGTTGATTGATACGCAGTATTTT.

The CDR3 here is CSASQGPNEKLFF. The CDR3 DNA reads TGCAGCGCATCACAGGGTCCAAATGAAAAACTGTTTTTT. The chain couples TRBV29-1 to TRBJ1-4; possible D gene TRBD1, 6 bases. There are 13 residues in the CDR3. The V end was cut by 7 bases, the J end by 5 bases, with 14 bases between. Germline lookup yields CDR1 SQVTM and CDR2 ANQGSEA.

This chain links TRBV4-3 with TRBJ2-1; 11 positions agree with TRBD2. The germline V gene encodes CDR1 LGHNA and CDR2 YSLEER. The trim removed 0 bases at V and 8 bases at J, leaving 6 bases unmatched. This CDR3 has 16 residues. The CDR3 nucleotides are TGCGCCAGCAGCCAAGATGCCGCTAGCGGGGGGCATGAGCAGTTCTTC. Protein sequence: CASSQDAASGGHEQFF.

V and J are TRBV19 and TRBJ1-5; D might be TRBD1 (5 bases). CDR1 and CDR2 from the germline V gene are LNHDA and SQIVND (reference sequence). This CDR3 region has 13 residues. V was clipped by 3 bases and J by 8 bases, with 11 bases between them. In DNA, the CDR3 is TGTGCCAGTAGTATGGGGGGGTTGGAGCCCCAGCATTTT. Residues: CASSMGGLEPQHF.